This TCR beta chain was recovered during a study of regulatory T cells in long-lasting Graves disease (dated by TCRdb to the early 2020s). Context from the whole study: Patients with newly diagnosed Graves' disease had been on antithyroid drugs for under 3 months. Peripheral blood TCR sequencing and RNA sequencing compared persistent Graves' disease patients with newly diagnosed Graves' disease patients. The study took place in China and was registered as a clinical trial. A total of about 35 samples underwent TCR sequencing, from about 13 patients with persistent Graves' disease and about 20 patients with newly diagnosed Graves' disease. Results and caveats for the whole study, not just this receptor: Peripheral blood alone was examined, since thyroid tissue, which constituted the primary lesion, could not be accessed. The small sample size was acknowledged by the authors as a limitation that may reduce accuracy. TRBV28, TRBJ1-2 and TRBJ2-5 were preferentially used in persistent disease, while TRBV20-1 and TRBJ2-1 were favored in newly diagnosed disease. Persistent patients shared more public clonotypes among themselves (approximately 2,500) than newly diagnosed patients did (more than 850). Lower TCR Shannon entropy and fewer highly expanded clones were observed in persistent Graves' disease patients than in newly diagnosed patients, which suggested clonal expansion. Sequencing and analysis were restricted to the TCR beta chain.

Library construction relied on multiplex PCR. Sequencing used an Illumina HiSeq 4000. TCR beta libraries were built with iRepertoire HTBI primers and Arm-PCR amplification of CDR3 regions. Before sequencing, the PCR products underwent gel purification. Under the source paper's analysis protocol: Across samples, 55 to 80 TRBV and around 15 TRBJ segments were identified and used for gene usage analysis of CDR3 amino acid clonotypes. COPE and FqMerger were used to merge the filtered high-quality paired reads into contigs. Contigs were aligned with BLAST to IMGT TRBV, TRBD and TRBJ reference genes, and CDR3 was defined per IMGT. Any clonotype with a frequency above 0.1% was counted as a highly expanded clone. Shannon entropy was used to measure repertoire diversity, and the Gini coefficient was used to measure V-J evenness. Public clonotypes were defined as clonotypes shared by more than one individual. TCRdb itself trimmed the public reads at Q25 with fastp, ran MiXCR and retained productive beta chains. Each entry is one CDR3 protein sequence, shown with its most common DNA and genes. TCRdb, not the authors, supplied the V and J calls. In this sample the table shows more than 350,000 distinct CDR3 sequences, 15% of which occur a single time. The ten largest clones add up to 16% of the sample.

This specimen's time point label, interpreted: newly diagnosed GD, antithyroid drugs for less than 3 months. For both TCR sequencing and RNA sequencing, RNA was extracted from PBMCs in TRIzol. The diagnosis of Graves' disease followed American Thyroid Association guidelines. Patients were recruited from an endocrinology department in Xi'an, China. Each patient gave approximately 9 milliliters of peripheral blood, collected in an EDTA anticoagulant tube. Ficoll Paque Plus density gradient separation was used to isolate PBMCs, and no further T cell sorting was done. An Agilent 2100 Bioanalyzer and agarose gel were used to check RNA quality, and a NanoDrop 2000 was used to measure RNA concentration. About this clonotype itself: Its antigen remains unidentified. No quality values exist for individual bases; no much larger clone is one base distant.

Trimmed from V: 5 bases; trimmed from J: 3 bases; junction bases lacking a gene match: 6. CDR1 and CDR2 were assigned from the germline V gene as SGHTA and FQGNSA. Including cysteine and phenylalanine, the CDR3 has 15 amino acids. The entry retains the CDR3 DNA only, 45 bases that are in frame from base 1. This sample also appeared in a second study, on T cells in Graves' hyperthyroidism and ophthalmopathy. As noted in the second study: Stable Graves' hyperthyroidism was defined as no progression to ophthalmopathy during 18 months of follow-up. The hyperthyroidism patients were between 18 and 65 years old and newly diagnosed, with a disease duration of less than 2 months. Exclusion was applied to patients with uncontrolled infections, other autoimmune diseases, pregnancy or lactation. Diagnoses were based on clinical symptoms, serum thyroxine and TRAb, thyroid ultrasound and orbital computed tomography. The TCR CDR3 was subjected to a first round of RT-PCR using the HTBI primer set and the Qiagen OneStep RT-PCR kit. Most expanded thyroid clonotypes (frequency above 0.001) were also found in blood, which suggests that blood repertoires may mirror thyroid immune responses. A model built on a 13 V-J signature distinguished ophthalmopathy from stable hyperthyroidism, reaching approximately 89% sensitivity and 81.08% specificity in cross-validation and 80%/75% in testing. During validation, the model predicted progression to ophthalmopathy a median of approximately 6 months ahead of onset, with roughly 65% sensitivity and 72% to 85% specificity. To identify distinguishing TCR V-J signatures, a discovery cohort of roughly 100 patients was used, comprising 43 with Graves' ophthalmopathy and about 59 with stable Graves' hyperthyroidism. Whether ophthalmopathy could be predicted prospectively was tested in an independent validation cohort made up of under 20 hyperthyroidism patients plus 17 patients who later progressed to ophthalmopathy. The 95 to 100 discovery patients were randomly split 7:3 into training and test sets. In about 6 Graves' hyperthyroidism patients, the study also compared T-cell repertoires from thyroid tissue with T-cell repertoires from blood. Once sampling was done, hyperthyroidism patients were given methimazole at a starting dose of 30 mg daily, whereas ophthalmopathy patients were given high-dose intravenous methylprednisolone. Libraries were constructed in a second round of multiplex PCR, after which size selection and purification were carried out. Paired-end sequencing of the libraries was performed with 100 bp reads on an Illumina HiSeq2000. SOAPnuke was used to process the raw data, removing reads that contained adapters or uncalled bases, had a mean Phred below 15, or lacked an exact match to the constant primer or identifier. High-quality paired reads were merged using COPE v1.2.5, and each unique nucleotide sequence was defined as a clonotype. MiTCR v1.1 was used to align the clonotypes against IMGT TRBV, TRBD and TRBJ reference segments. Analysis was restricted to V-J combinations with a frequency above 0.0001, which covered 99.2% of repertoires. The TCS score was defined as F50 (clonal expansion) divided by E x V (chaos), with BLOSUM62-based TCRdist calculated between CDR3 peptides within each V-J. Welch's t-statistics and random forest reduced 500 to 650 V-J features to 13, which were used in a naive Bayes classifier (R e1071). Sample size was not statistically predetermined, and blinding of investigators to group allocation was not performed. TCR Vbeta CDR3 sequencing of 140 or so peripheral blood samples (about 45 ophthalmopathy, approximately 80 hyperthyroidism and roughly 17 progressor patients) is reported in the paper.

The sequencing here drew on peripheral blood mononuclear cells (PBMCs), taken at new diagnosis, from a patient treated with antithyroid drugs. The rearranged segments are TRBV7-2 and TRBJ1-2; a stretch of 10 junction bases matches TRBD1. The TCR was taken from a woman aged 25 to 39 with Graves disease. Donor details come from another sample of the same person, matched by shared clones. The DNA sequence reads TGTGCCAGCAGCCCGGGACAGGGGAGTGACTATGGCTACACCTTC. Its protein reads: CASSPGQGSDYGYTF.